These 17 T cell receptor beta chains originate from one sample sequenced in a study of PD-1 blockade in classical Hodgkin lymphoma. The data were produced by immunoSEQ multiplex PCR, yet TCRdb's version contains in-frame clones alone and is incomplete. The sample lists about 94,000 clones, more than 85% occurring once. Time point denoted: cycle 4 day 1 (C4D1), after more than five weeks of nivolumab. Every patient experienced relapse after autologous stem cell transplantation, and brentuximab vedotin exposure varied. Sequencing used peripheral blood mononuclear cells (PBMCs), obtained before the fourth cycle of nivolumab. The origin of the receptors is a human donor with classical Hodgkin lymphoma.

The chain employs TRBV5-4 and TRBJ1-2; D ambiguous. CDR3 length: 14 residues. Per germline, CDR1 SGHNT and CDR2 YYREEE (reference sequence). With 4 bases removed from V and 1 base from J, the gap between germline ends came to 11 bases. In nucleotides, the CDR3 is TGTGCCAGCAGCAGCACCAGGATTAACTATGGCTACACCTTC. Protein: CASSSTRINYGYTF.

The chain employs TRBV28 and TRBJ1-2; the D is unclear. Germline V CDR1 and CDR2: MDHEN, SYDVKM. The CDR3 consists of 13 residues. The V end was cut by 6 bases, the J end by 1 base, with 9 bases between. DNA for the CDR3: TGTGCCAGCAGCCCGGACCTTAACTATGGCTACACCTTC. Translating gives CASSPDLNYGYTF.

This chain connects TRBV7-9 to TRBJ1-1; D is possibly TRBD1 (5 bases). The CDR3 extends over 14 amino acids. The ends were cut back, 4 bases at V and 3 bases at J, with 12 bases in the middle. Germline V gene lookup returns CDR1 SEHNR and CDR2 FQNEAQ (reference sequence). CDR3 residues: CASSWDGRDTEAFF. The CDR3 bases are TGTGCCAGCAGCTGGGACGGGCGGGACACTGAAGCTTTCTTT.

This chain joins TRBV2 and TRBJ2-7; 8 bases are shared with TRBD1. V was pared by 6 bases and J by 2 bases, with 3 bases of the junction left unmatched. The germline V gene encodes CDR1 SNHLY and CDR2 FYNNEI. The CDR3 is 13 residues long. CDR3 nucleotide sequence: TGTGCCAGCAGGAGGGACAGGACCTACGAGCAGTACTTC. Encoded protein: CASRRDRTYEQYF.

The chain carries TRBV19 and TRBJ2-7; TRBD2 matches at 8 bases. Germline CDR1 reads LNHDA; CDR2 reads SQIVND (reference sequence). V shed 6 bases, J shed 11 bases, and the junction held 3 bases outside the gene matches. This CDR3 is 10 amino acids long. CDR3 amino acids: CASRSGSKYF. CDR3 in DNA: TGTGCCAGTAGGAGCGGGAGTAAGTACTTC.

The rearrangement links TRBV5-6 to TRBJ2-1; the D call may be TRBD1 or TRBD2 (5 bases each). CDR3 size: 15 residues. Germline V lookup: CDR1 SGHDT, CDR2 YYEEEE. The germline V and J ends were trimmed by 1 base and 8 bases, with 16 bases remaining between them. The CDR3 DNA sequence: TGTGCCAGCAGCTTGTCTAGGGGCTTGGGGGATGAGCAGTTCTTC. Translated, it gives CASSLSRGLGDEQFF.

The CDR3 DNA is TGTGCCTGGGGACAGCCCGGCAATAGGCCCCAGCATTTT. It is translated as CAWGQPGNRPQHF. J is TRBJ1-5 and V is TRBV30, with D maybe TRBD1 (6 bases). This CDR3 spans 13 amino acids. Germline V gives CDR1 GTSNPN, CDR2 SVGIG (reference sequence). Trimming stripped 5 bases from V and 9 bases from J, with 17 bases between.

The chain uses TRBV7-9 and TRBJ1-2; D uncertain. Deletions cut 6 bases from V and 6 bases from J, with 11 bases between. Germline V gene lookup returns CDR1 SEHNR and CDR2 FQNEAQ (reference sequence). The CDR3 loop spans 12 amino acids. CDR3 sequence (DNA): TGTGCCAGCAGACCGGGAGTGGATGGCTACACCTTC. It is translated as CASRPGVDGYTF.

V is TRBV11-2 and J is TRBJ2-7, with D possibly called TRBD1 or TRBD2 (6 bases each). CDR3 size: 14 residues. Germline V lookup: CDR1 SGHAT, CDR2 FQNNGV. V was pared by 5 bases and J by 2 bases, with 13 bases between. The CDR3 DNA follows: TGTGCCAGCAGCCCCCCCGGGGGCCCCTACGAGCAGTACTTC. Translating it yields CASSPPGGPYEQYF.

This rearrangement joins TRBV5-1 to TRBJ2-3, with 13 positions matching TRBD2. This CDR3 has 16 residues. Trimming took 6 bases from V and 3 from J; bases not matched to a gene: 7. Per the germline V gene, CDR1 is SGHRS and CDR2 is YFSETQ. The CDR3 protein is CASTRTSGSNTDTQYF. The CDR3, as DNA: TGCGCCAGCACCCGGACTAGCGGGAGTAATACAGATACGCAGTATTTT. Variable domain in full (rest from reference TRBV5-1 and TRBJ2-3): KAGVTQTPRYLIKTRGQQVTLSCSPISGHRSVSWYQQTPGQGLQFLFEYFSETQRNKGNFPGRFSGRQFSNSRSEMNVSTLELGDSALYLCASTRTSGSNTDTQYFGPGTRLTVL.

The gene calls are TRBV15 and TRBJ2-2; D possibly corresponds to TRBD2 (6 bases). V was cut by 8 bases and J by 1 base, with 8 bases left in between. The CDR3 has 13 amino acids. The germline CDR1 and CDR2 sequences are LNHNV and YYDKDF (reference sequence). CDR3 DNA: TGTGCCACCGGGGACTGGAACACCGGGGAGCTGTTTTTT. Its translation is CATGDWNTGELFF.

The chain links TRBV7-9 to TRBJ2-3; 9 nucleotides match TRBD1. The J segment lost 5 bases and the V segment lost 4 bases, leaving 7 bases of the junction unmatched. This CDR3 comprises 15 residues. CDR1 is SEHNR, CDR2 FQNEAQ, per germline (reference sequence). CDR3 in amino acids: CASSSSDRGEDTQYF. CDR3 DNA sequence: TGTGCCAGCAGCTCATCGGACAGGGGAGAAGATACGCAGTATTTT.

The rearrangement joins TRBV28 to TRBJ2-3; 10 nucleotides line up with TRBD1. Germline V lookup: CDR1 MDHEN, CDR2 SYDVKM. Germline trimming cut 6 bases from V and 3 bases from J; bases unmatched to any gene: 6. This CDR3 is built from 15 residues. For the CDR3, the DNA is TGTGCCAGCAGGAGGGACAGGGGTGGGACAGATACGCAGTATTTT. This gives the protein CASRRDRGGTDTQYF.

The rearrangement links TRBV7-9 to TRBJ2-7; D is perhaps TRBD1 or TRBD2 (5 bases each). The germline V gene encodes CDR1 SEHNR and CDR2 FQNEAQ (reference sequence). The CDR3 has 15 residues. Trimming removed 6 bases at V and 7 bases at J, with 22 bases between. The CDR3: CASRYKGRTLGEQYF. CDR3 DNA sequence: TGTGCCAGCAGGTATAAGGGACGGACCCTCGGGGAGCAGTACTTC.

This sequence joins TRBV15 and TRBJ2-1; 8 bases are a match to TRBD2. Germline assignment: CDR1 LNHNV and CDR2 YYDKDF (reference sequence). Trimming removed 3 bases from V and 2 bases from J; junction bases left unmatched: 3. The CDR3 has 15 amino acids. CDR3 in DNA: TGTGCCACCAGCAGGGCGGGAGGTCCCTACAATGAGCAGTTCTTC. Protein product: CATSRAGGPYNEQFF.

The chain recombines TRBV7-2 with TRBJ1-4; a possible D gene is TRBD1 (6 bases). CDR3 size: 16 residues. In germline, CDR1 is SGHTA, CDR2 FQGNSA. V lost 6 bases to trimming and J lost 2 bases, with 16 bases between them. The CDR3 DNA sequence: TGTGCCAGCAGTACCGGGGGCCGGGGGACTAATGAAAAACTGTTTTTT. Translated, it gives CASSTGGRGTNEKLFF.

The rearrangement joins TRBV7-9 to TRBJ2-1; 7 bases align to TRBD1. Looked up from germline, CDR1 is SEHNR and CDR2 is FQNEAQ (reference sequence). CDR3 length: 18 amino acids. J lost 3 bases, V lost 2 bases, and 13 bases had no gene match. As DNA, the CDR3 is TGTGCCAGCAGCTTAAGAGGAGGACAGGCAGTTAACTACAATGAGCAGTTCTTC. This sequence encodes CASSLRGGQAVNYNEQFF.